The rows below give T cell receptor beta chains drawn from one sample of a study of shared clonotypes between healthy human individuals. Some clones are missing from TCRdb's copy, which holds only in-frame ones; the method was immunoSEQ multiplex PCR. The table has some 580,000 clones, around 97% seen once; the top ten hold about 0.06%. The sample comprised naive CD4+ T cells sorted from blood. These receptors came from a woman younger than 45 in good health. Both conserved end residues are trimmed from each CDR3.

J,V,CDR3
TRBJ2-2,TRBV5-1,ASSLRSRDPGELF
TRBJ1-2,TRBV5-4,ASSKGTGRANYGYT
TRBJ1-3,TRBV28,ASSQGRAGNTIY
TRBJ1-2,TRBV6-1,ASVWGSGNYGYT
TRBJ2-6,TRBV11-2,ASSPYLDSGANVLT
TRBJ2-1,TRBV11-2,ASSLDRVYNEQF
TRBJ2-1,TRBV30,AWSPGGDSVGEQF
TRBJ1-1,TRBV28,ASSLWDFEAF
TRBJ2-5,TRBV5-1,ASSLGGRREGLGTQY
TRBJ1-1,TRBV30,AWSVRRQGMTEAF
TRBJ2-7,TRBV19,ASSHPGRSLEQY
TRBJ2-3,TRBV13,ASATGVTTDTQY
TRBJ1-2,TRBV27,ASSLQGVQTYGYT
TRBJ1-5,TRBV28,ASSRYSNQPQH
TRBJ2-6,TRBV28,ASSGGGANVLT
TRBJ2-7,TRBV18,ASSWNFFSGRASYEQY
TRBJ2-7,TRBV7-8,ASSLSTYEQY
TRBJ2-7,TRBV28,ATTHRVSYEQY
TRBJ2-1,TRBV5-1,ASSWVPGGRGEQF
TRBJ2-1,TRBV9,ASSVVGDTDEQF
TRBJ2-1,TRBV6-6,ASSYIQTSSYNEQF
TRBJ2-5,TRBV10-3,AISEPSPTSGAKETQY
TRBJ2-7,TRBV5-1,ASSLSGGRAKGSEQY
TRBJ2-5,TRBV5-1,ASRPDRGRETQY
TRBJ2-7,TRBV4-2,ASSQDRTYEQY
TRBJ1-1,TRBV14,ASSQNRQSNTEAF
TRBJ1-1,TRBV5-1,ASSLGEGDTEAF
.,TRBV7-9,ASSFGQTPVDEQY
TRBJ2-1,TRBV2,ASSTQGAMDEQF
TRBJ2-1,TRBV28,ASTLGLNYNEQF
TRBJ2-7,TRBV5-8,ASSIYKTSGSSYEQY
TRBJ1-1,TRBV6-6,ASSYPGGTEAF
TRBJ2-1,TRBV28,ASGTSGSSAYNEQF
TRBJ2-6,TRBV5-6,ASSLLRLRSGANVLT
TRBJ2-1,TRBV6-5,ASSYTDQRGQF
TRBJ1-2,TRBV29-1,SVGQGRGGYT
TRBJ2-7,TRBV25-1,ASSLGSGANYEQY
TRBJ2-5,TRBV6-5,ASRPWTEEGETQY
TRBJ1-5,TRBV7-2,ASSSGQGADQPQH
TRBJ2-7,TRBV19,ASSIGGATYEQY
TRBJ2-7,TRBV5-8,ASSTDRGLGEQY
TRBJ2-3,TRBV5-1,ASTSRGGSTDTQY
TRBJ2-6,TRBV19,ASSISRTQGSGANVLT
TRBJ2-5,TRBV5-6,ASSGGTSGSYQETQY
TRBJ2-7,TRBV11-2,ASSLVLVSYEQY